The T cell receptor beta chain described here comes from a study of shared clonotypes between healthy human individuals. Profiled with immunoSEQ multiplex PCR; TCRdb holds only in-frame clones, not every one. The sample has over a million clones, around 78% seen once. Splitting the CD4+ cells yielded a CD45RA+ naive subset and a CD45RA-negative memory subset. Turning to this clone: What it recognizes is unknown.

Whole-study findings and limits: On the whole, naive subsets had larger estimated richness than memory subsets had. Rarefaction gave evidence that sorted-subset sequencing remained incomplete despite large depth.

The germline V and J ends were trimmed by 8 bases and 0 bases, with 13 bases remaining between them. The CDR3 length is 14 residues. Looked up from germline, CDR1 is MNHEY and CDR2 is SMNVEV (reference sequence). Sample: memory CD4+ T cells from PBMCs. Subset defined: CD45RA-negative fraction. The chain links TRBV27 to TRBJ1-1; D remains ambiguous. The sequence derives from a man between 18 and 35 years old in good health. Some clones in this sample may be carry-over from other donors' samples. The CDR3 region is CASSLRSMNTEAFF. The CDR3 coding sequence is TGTGCCAGCTCATTACGTAGCATGAACACTGAAGCTTTCTTT.